This note documents a single T cell receptor beta chain sequence. The antigen it recognizes is unknown. Within one base of it there is no much larger clone, and no base qualities were kept. The data were taken from a study of T cell changes during pregnancy in multiple sclerosis (dated by TCRdb to the late 2010s). Concerning the study at large: In women with multiple sclerosis, the researchers looked at how the T cell repertoire shifted as pregnancy progressed.

The library was built by means of the immunoSEQ multiplex PCR assay. The table comes from immuneACCESS by way of TCRdb, which keeps in-frame sequences with V and J called. Part of the clones is missing from these tables; in studies checked, under half for an unresolved V gene and the rest for unknown reasons. The sample table contains approximately 46,000 clones; only one count was recorded for about nine tenths of them. Of the sample, around 8.1% falls within the top ten clones. Based on the germline V gene, the CDR1 and CDR2 sequences are SGHAT and FQNNGV. Counted from cysteine to phenylalanine, this CDR3 has 13 amino acids. This entry keeps only the CDR3 DNA: 39 bases, framed from base 1. V is reduced by 2 bases and J by 12 bases, leaving a spacing of 16 bases between them.

The sequence was collected from a female donor with multiple sclerosis, enrolled in a pregnancy study. The material sequenced was CD8+ T cells from peripheral blood mononuclear cells, taken after pregnancy. The sequence links TRBV11-2 to TRBJ1-2, and TRBD1 may be the D gene, going by 5 matching bases. In nucleotide form, the sequence is TGTGCCAGCAGCTTATACGCAGGCTGGGGGGACACCTTC. Its protein is CASSLYAGWGDTF.